The sequence of this T cell receptor (beta chain) was determined in a study of blood T cell repertoires in COVID-19. Study-wide context: Samples came from the United States, Italy and Spain, spanning acute and convalescent COVID-19. PBMCs, B-cell-depleted T cells, or T cells provided the cDNA or gDNA that made up the material.

The assay was immunoSEQ multiplex PCR, and TCRdb's table has in-frame clones only and misses some. The table has some 300,000 clones, around 90% seen once. The CDR3 is 15 residues long. Between the trimmed V and J ends, which lost 0 bases and 6 bases, there was a span of 15 bases. Germline-derived CDR1 and CDR2 are SGHKS and YYEKEE (reference sequence). The specimen sequenced was peripheral blood. The sequence came from a man between 65 and 79 years old with acute or convalescent COVID-19. J is TRBJ1-2 and V is TRBV5-5; D unclear. CDR3 loop: CASSLGAGLIDGYTF. The DNA of the CDR3 is TGTGCCAGCAGCTTGGGAGCGGGGTTAATAGATGGCTACACCTTC.